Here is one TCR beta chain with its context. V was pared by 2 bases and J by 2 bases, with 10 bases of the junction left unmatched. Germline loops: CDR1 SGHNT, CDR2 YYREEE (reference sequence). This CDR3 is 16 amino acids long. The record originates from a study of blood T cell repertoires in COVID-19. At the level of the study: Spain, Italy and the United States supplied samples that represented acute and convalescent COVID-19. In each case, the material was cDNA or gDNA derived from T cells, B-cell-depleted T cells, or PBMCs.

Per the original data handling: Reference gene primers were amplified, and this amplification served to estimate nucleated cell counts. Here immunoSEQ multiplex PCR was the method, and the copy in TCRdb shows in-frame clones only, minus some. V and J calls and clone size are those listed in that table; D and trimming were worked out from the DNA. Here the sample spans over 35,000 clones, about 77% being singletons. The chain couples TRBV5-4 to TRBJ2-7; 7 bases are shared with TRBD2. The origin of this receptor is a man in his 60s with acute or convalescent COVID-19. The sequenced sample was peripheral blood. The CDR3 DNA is TGTGCCAGCAGCTTAGCCGGACGCGGGAGAACCTACGAGCAGTACTTC. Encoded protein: CASSLAGRGRTYEQYF.